This entry is about one T cell receptor (beta chain). The data were taken from a study of technical replicates of blood from several donors. The length of the CDR3 is 17 residues. Unmatched junction bases numbered 8, after V lost 1 base and J lost 1 base. Looked up from germline, CDR1 is SGHRS and CDR2 is YFSETQ. Sequencing used immunoSEQ multiplex PCR; TCRdb keeps in-frame clones, though not all of them. The sample consists of fewer than 20,000 clones, roughly 91% of them appearing once. Sequencing was done on a sample of PBMCs. This sequence originates from a human donor in good health. V is TRBV5-1 and J is TRBJ2-3, with 8 bases identical to TRBD2. In DNA, the CDR3 is TGCGCCAGCAGCTTGCCCCGGAGCGGGAGCCGCACAGATACGCAGTATTTT. Translation: CASSLPRSGSRTDTQYF.